This T cell receptor beta chain was documented in a study of cytomegalovirus exposure and HLA in healthy donors. Regarding the study as a whole: Presence/absence analysis assumed near-uniform sequencing depth across donors. An analysis was carried out later, and it reportedly showed fewer N-insertions in an Asian-associated ancestry cluster than the approximately 670-donor mean. It was confirmed in vitro that a few of the CMV-associated chains were specific for CMV antigens.

Trimming removed 0 bases at V and 6 bases at J, with 14 bases between. This CDR3 contains 15 residues. The germline V gene encodes CDR1 MNHEY and CDR2 SVGAGI. With respect to this clone: Its antigen is still unknown.

All donors participated as healthy donors of bone marrow. The PCR was carried out with 60 Vbeta primers and 13 Jbeta primers. Libraries were prepared by immunoSEQ multiplex PCR; TCRdb keeps only in-frame clonotypes and omits some of them. The sample consists of about 150,000 clones, roughly 10% of them appearing once. Material for sequencing was PBMCs. This TCR was recovered from a man in his fifties in good health and CMV-seronegative. V usage is TRBV6-5 and J usage is TRBJ1-2; D is unclear. CDR3 in DNA: TGTGCCAGCAGTTACTCGTTCCCCATTACGGATGGCTACACCTTC. Its translation: CASSYSFPITDGYTF.